Presented here are 3 T cell receptor beta chains from one specimen sequenced in a study of T cell responses to AZD1222 COVID-19 vaccine. Sequencing was performed with immunoSEQ multiplex PCR; in TCRdb, only in-frame clones are kept and a portion is missing. The sample holds 90,000 to 130,000 clones, just under 95% seen once. Sequences were derived from peripheral blood, sampled 28 days after the second AZD1222 dose. These receptors came from an adult who received the AZD1222 COVID-19 vaccine.

The chain has TRBV7-9 and TRBJ2-3; 12 bases fit TRBD1. The CDR3 sequence is 16 residues long. V was clipped by 5 bases and J by 2 bases; unmatched bases: 5. Germline V gives CDR1 SEHNR, CDR2 FQNEAQ (reference sequence). Here the CDR3 reads CASSLGTGGLTDTQYF. The CDR3, as DNA: TGTGCCAGCAGCCTCGGGACAGGGGGCCTCACAGATACGCAGTATTTT. The full variable domain, completed using reference TRBV7-9 and TRBJ2-3, is DTGVSQNPRHKITKRGQNVTFRCDPISEHNRLYWYRQTLGQGPEFLTYFQNEAQLEKSRLLSDRFSAERPKGSFSTLEIQRTEQGDSAMYLCASSLGTGGLTDTQYFGPGTRLTVL.

This chain links TRBV6-2 or TRBV6-3 with TRBJ2-4; D unclear. The V gene's germline CDR1 is MNHEY and CDR2 SVGEGT. Trimming removed 0 bases from V and 0 bases from J, with 15 bases in between. The CDR3 extends over 18 amino acids. The CDR3 DNA is TGTGCCAGCAGTTACTCGAGAAGAAGAGACGGAGCCAAAAACATTCAGTACTTC. It yields the protein CASSYSRRRDGAKNIQYF.

The rearrangement uses TRBV30 and TRBJ1-2; D is unclear. The CDR3 runs 12 residues. In germline, CDR1 is GTSNPN, CDR2 SVGIG (reference sequence). The ends were cut back, 0 bases at V and 7 bases at J, with 9 bases in the middle. In DNA form, the CDR3 reads TGTGCCTGGAGTGTATCCAGTATTGGCTACACCTTC. It specifies CAWSVSSIGYTF. Drawing the rest from reference TRBV30 and TRBJ1-2, the complete variable domain is SQTIHQWPATLVQPVGSPLSLECTVEGTSNPNLYWYRQAAGRGLQLLFYSVGIGQISSEVPQNLSASRPQDRQFILSSKKLLLSDSGFYLCAWSVSSIGYTFGSGTRLTVV.